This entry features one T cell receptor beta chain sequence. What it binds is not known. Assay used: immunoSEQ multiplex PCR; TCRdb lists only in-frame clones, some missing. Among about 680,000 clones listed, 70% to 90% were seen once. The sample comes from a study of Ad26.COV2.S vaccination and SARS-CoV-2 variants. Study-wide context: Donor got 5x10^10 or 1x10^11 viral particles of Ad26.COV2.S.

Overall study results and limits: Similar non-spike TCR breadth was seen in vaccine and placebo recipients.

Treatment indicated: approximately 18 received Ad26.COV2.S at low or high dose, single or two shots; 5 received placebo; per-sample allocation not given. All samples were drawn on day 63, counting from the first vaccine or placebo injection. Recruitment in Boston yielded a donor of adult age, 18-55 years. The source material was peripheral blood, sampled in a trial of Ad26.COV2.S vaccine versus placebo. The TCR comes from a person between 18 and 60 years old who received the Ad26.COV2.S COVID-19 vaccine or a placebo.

The CDR3 sequence: CASTTRGAANEQFF. For the CDR3, the DNA is TGTGCCAGTACTACCAGGGGTGCGGCCAATGAGCAGTTCTTC. This sequence joins TRBV19 and TRBJ2-1, with D perhaps matching TRBD1 (6 bases). Germline V lookup: CDR1 LNHDA, CDR2 SQIVND (reference sequence). The CDR3 contains 14 residues. Trimming took 7 bases from V and 6 from J, leaving 16 bases between them.